This T cell receptor beta chain was recorded in a study of CD8 T cells in Susac syndrome. V dropped 5 bases and J dropped 1 base, with 11 bases sitting between them. The CDR3 is made up of 13 amino acids. CDR1 and CDR2 from the germline V gene are DFQATT and SNEGSKA (reference sequence). Reverse transcription of roughly 0.5 to 1 ug RNA was performed with random hexamers. TCRdb itself ran the immunoSEQ multiplex PCR reads through MiXCR, one entry per CDR3 protein. Of 190,000 or so distinct CDR3 sequences in the sample, 95% were seen once. The receptor's source is a human donor with multiple sclerosis. This rearrangement joins TRBV20-1 to TRBJ1-2; D is ambiguous. The sample comprised CD4+ T cells from PBMCs. CDR3 coding DNA: TGCAGTGCTCCCGCCCAGGTTAACTATGGCTACACCTTC. This encodes CSAPAQVNYGYTF.